This record looks at one T cell receptor beta chain sequence and its context. The data were produced by immunoSEQ multiplex PCR, yet TCRdb's version contains in-frame clones alone and is incomplete. The sample lists 350,000 to 450,000 clones; 89% were seen once. The sample comes from a study of Ad26.COV2.S vaccination and SARS-CoV-2 variants. The treatment: approximately 18 received Ad26.COV2.S at low or high dose, single or two shots; 5 received placebo; per-sample allocation not given. Sampling was performed 63 days after the first vaccine or placebo injection. An adult aged 18-55 years in Boston served as the donor. J gave up 5 bases and V 0 bases, and 5 bases lay outside the gene matches. The CDR3 contains 16 residues. The germline V gene encodes CDR1 MGHRA and CDR2 YSYEKL.

Sequenced here: peripheral blood, sampled in a trial of Ad26.COV2.S vaccine versus placebo. The chain employs TRBV4-1 and TRBJ2-1; TRBD2 agrees at 9 bases. This receptor was identified in a person aged 18-60 years who received the Ad26.COV2.S COVID-19 vaccine or a placebo. CDR3 in amino acids: CASSQDNLAGHNEQFF. DNA of the CDR3: TGCGCCAGCAGCCAAGATAACCTAGCGGGGCACAATGAGCAGTTCTTC.